A single T cell receptor beta chain is shown here with its context. Its antigen is not known. Patients with autoimmune history or systemic immunosuppression were excluded. The CDR3 is made up of 10 amino acids. Germline values: CDR1 SQVTM, CDR2 ANQGSEA. V was pared by 6 bases and J by 3 bases, with 5 bases between. The sample is drawn from a study of OX40 agonist ivuxolimab in advanced cancers. Findings and caveats of the study: Normalized T-cell clonal expansion was also low in some nonresponders. In the 0.1 to 3.0 mg/kg range, CD4+ and CD8+ blood T cells had expanded clonally by week 6.

Clones were read by immunoSEQ multiplex PCR, and TCRdb kept only the in-frame ones, dropping some. Of about 41,000 clones in the sample, 87% were seen once. This sequence joins TRBV29-1 and TRBJ2-5; D uncertain. The source material was CD4+ or CD8+ T cells sorted from blood, sampled in a trial of the OX40 agonist ivuxolimab. This clonotype was sampled from an adult with an advanced solid tumor such as melanoma, head and neck, liver or kidney cancer. The CDR3 sequence is CSVRKETQYF. Written as DNA, the CDR3 is TGCAGCGTAAGAAAAGAGACCCAGTACTTC.